This T cell receptor (beta chain) was identified in a study of spatial heterogeneity in lung cancer. The time point here: sample taken at primary tumor resection. Untreated early-stage non-small cell lung cancer patients, approximately 79 in total, were the donors. This clonotype was found many times. Its target is not known. The germline CDR1 and CDR2 sequences are LNHDA and SQIVND (reference sequence). After removal of 9 bases from V and 8 bases from J, the junction contained 7 bases not matched to a gene. CDR3 length: 12 amino acids. One entry per CDR3 protein, called by TCRdb with MiXCR from the 5' RACE reads. The sample consists of about 92,000 distinct CDR3 sequences, about an eighth of them appearing once. Study outcomes and limitations: Blood contained ubiquitous expanded tumor TCRs more at resection than at follow-up.

The rearrangement uses TRBV19 and TRBJ1-2, with 9 bases aligning to TRBD1. Sequencing used PBMCs, obtained at surgery. The receptor was derived from a male donor with early-stage non-small cell lung cancer. The CDR3 DNA sequence: TGTGCCAGCCTGCGGACAGGGGACGGCTACACCTTC. This encodes CASLRTGDGYTF.